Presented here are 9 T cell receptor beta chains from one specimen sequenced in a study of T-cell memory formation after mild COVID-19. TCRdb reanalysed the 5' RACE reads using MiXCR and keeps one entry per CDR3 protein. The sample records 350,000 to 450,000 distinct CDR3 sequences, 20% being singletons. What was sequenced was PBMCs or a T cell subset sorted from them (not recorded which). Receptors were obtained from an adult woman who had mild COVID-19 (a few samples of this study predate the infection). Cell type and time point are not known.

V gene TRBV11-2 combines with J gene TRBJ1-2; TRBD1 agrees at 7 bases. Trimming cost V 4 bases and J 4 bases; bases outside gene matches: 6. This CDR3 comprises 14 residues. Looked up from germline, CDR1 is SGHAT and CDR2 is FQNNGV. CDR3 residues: CASSSAGQLYGYTF. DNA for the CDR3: TGTGCCAGCAGCTCAGCGGGACAGCTCTATGGCTACACCTTC. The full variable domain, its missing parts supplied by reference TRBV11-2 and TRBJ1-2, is EAGVAQSPRYKIIEKRQSVAFWCNPISGHATLYWYQQILGQGPKLLIQFQNNGVVDDSQLPKDRFSAERLKGVDSTLKIQPAKLEDSAVYLCASSSAGQLYGYTFGSGTRLTVV.

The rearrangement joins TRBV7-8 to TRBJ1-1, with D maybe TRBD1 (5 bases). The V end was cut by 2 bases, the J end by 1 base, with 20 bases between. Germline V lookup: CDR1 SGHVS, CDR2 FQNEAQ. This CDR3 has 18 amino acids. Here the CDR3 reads CASSLRGQGNNRNTEAFF. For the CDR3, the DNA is TGTGCCAGCAGCTTAAGGGGTCAGGGAAATAATAGGAACACTGAAGCTTTCTTT.

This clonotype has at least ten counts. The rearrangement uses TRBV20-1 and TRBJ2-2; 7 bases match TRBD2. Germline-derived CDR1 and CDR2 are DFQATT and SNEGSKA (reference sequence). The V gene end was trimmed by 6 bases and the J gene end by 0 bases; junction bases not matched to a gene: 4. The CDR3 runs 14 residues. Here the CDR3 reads CSAVAGANTGELFF. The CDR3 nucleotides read TGCAGTGCAGTAGCGGGCGCGAACACCGGGGAGCTGTTTTTT.

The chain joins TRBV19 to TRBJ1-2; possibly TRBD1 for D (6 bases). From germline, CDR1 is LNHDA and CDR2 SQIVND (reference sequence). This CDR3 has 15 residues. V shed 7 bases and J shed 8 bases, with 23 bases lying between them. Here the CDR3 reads CASTLLRGQGVGYTF. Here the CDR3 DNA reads TGTGCCAGTACCCTCCTGCGGGGGCAGGGAGTGGGCTACACCTTC.

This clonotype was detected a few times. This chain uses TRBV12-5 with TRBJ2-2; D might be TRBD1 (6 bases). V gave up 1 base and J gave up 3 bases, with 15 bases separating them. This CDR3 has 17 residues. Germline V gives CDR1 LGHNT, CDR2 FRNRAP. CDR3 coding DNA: TGTGCTAGTGGTTTGGCCACAGGGACGTCTCACACCGGGGAGCTGTTTTTT. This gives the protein CASGLATGTSHTGELFF.

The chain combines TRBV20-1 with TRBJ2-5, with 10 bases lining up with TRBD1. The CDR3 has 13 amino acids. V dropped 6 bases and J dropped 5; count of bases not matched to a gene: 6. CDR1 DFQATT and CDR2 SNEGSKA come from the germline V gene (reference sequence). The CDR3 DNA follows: TGCAGTGCCGGGACAGGGGAATCCGAGACCCAGTACTTC. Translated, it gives CSAGTGESETQYF.

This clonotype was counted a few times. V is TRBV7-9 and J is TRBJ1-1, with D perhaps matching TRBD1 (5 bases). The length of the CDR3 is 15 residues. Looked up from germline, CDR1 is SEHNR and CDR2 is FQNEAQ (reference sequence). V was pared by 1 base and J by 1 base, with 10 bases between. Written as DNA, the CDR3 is TGTGCCAGCAGCTTAGAGGGGAATGCGAACACTGAAGCTTTCTTT. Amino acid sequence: CASSLEGNANTEAFF.

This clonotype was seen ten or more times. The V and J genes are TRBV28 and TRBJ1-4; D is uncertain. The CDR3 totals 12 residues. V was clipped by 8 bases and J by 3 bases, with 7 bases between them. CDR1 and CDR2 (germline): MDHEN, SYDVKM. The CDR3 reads CASQRSNEKLFF. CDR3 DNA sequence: TGTGCCAGCCAACGCTCTAATGAAAAACTGTTTTTT.

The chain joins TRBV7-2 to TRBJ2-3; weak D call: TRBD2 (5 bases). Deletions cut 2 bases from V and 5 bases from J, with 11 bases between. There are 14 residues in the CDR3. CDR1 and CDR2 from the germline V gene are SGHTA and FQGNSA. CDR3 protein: CASSLNGILDTQYF. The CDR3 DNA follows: TGTGCCAGCAGCTTAAACGGGATTCTAGATACGCAGTATTTT. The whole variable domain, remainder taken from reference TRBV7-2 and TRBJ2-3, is GAGVSQSPSNKVTEKGKDVELRCDPISGHTALYWYRQSLGQGLEFLIYFQGNSAPDKSGLPSDRFSAERTGGSVSTLTIQRTQQEDSAVYLCASSLNGILDTQYFGPGTRLTVL.